This T cell receptor beta chain is drawn from a study of cytomegalovirus exposure and HLA in healthy donors. The study, taken as a whole, reports: In a later analysis, at a false discovery rate of 0.05, 16,951 TCR beta sequences matched HLA alleles. In a later analysis, TCR beta V- and J-gene trimming showed a link to a missense DCLRE1C variant.

Germline-derived CDR1 and CDR2 are SQVTM and ANQGSEA. V was pared by 8 bases and J by 0 bases, with 9 bases of the junction left unmatched. The CDR3 totals 14 residues. Researchers ran the PCR with 60 Vbeta and 13 Jbeta primers. Libraries were prepared by immunoSEQ multiplex PCR; TCRdb keeps only in-frame clonotypes and omits some of them. The sample yields about 96,000 clones, 60% to 75% seen once. Points on this clone: No antigen is known for it.

The J gene is TRBJ2-7, the V gene TRBV29-1; 8 bases agree with TRBD1. The specimen sequenced was PBMCs. This TCR came from a female donor in good health and CMV-seropositive. The CDR3 nucleotides read TGCAGCCCGACGGACAGGGCTTACTCCTACGAGCAGTACTTC. Residues: CSPTDRAYSYEQYF.